These 19 T cell receptor beta chains originate from one sample sequenced in a study of blood T cell repertoires in COVID-19. Profiling relied on immunoSEQ multiplex PCR, and the TCRdb table lists in-frame clones only, not all of them. The top ten clones hold about 8% of a sample with under 250,000 clones, about 84% of them seen once. The sample taken for sequencing was peripheral blood. The receptors here all came from a woman aged 80 or over with acute or convalescent COVID-19.

V gene TRBV10-3 combines with J gene TRBJ1-2; 10 nucleotides match TRBD1. The CDR3 is 18 residues long. The germline V gene has CDR1 ENHRY and CDR2 SYGVKD. J was trimmed by 3 bases and V by 0 bases; bases with no gene match: 10. The CDR3 DNA sequence: TGTGCCATCAGTGAGTCGGCAGGAGCCGGGACAGGGGACTATGGCTACACCTTC. Its protein is CAISESAGAGTGDYGYTF.

The chain couples TRBV28 to TRBJ1-5, with D possibly being TRBD1 (6 bases). Per germline, CDR1 MDHEN and CDR2 SYDVKM. The CDR3 contains 16 residues. V was clipped by 5 bases and J by 1 base, with 15 bases between them. Here the CDR3 DNA reads TGTGCCAGCAGTCCGGAGGGGGGGGCAAGCAATCAGCCCCAGCATTTT. The encoded protein is CASSPEGGASNQPQHF.

This clone was counted only a few times. The chain has TRBV29-1 and TRBJ2-1; possibly TRBD1 for D (6 bases). V was trimmed by 7 bases and J by 9 bases, leaving 10 bases between them. CDR3 size: 10 residues. CDR1 and CDR2 (germline): SQVTM, ANQGSEA. The CDR3: CSAGVSEQFF. The CDR3 DNA reads TGCAGCGCAGGGGTGAGTGAGCAGTTCTTC.

The genes are TRBV6-4 and TRBJ1-2, with D possibly matching TRBD1 (6 bases). Looked up from germline, CDR1 is MRHNA and CDR2 is SNTAGT. V dropped 6 bases and J dropped 5 bases, with 19 bases sitting between them. The CDR3 has 15 residues. The CDR3 spells CASSYSGEGIYGYTF. CDR3 sequence (DNA): TGTGCCAGCAGCTACTCAGGGGAAGGTATATATGGCTACACCTTC.

J is TRBJ2-5 and V is TRBV12-3 or TRBV12-4, with D uncertain. The CDR3 spans 11 residues. Between the trimmed V and J ends, which lost 4 bases and 5 bases, there was a span of 5 bases. CDR3: CASSSLETQYF. The DNA of the CDR3 is TGTGCCAGCAGTTCACTTGAGACCCAGTACTTC.

This clone came up a few times. The chain uses TRBV2 and TRBJ2-7; no clear D gene. Trimming took off 2 bases at V and 9 bases at J, with 8 bases between the two ends. The CDR3 has 11 amino acids. CDR1 and CDR2 from the germline V gene are SNHLY and FYNNEI. The CDR3 DNA reads TGTGCCAGCAGTGAATTACCCGGGCAGTACTTC. This sequence encodes CASSELPGQYF.

This clone was seen only a few times. V usage is TRBV19 and J usage is TRBJ1-4; D might be TRBD1 (5 bases). The CDR3 has 13 amino acids. The V end was cut by 6 bases, the J end by 8 bases, with 13 bases between. CDR1 and CDR2 (germline): LNHDA, SQIVND (reference sequence). The CDR3 DNA reads as TGTGCCAGTAGCTCGGGGGGAAGGGAAAAACTGTTTTTT. This encodes CASSSGGREKLFF.

This clone was recorded once. V and J are TRBV6-1 and TRBJ1-3; D is possibly TRBD1 (6 bases). Germline loops: CDR1 MNHNS, CDR2 SASEGT. The V gene lost 3 bases and the J gene lost 4 bases, with 13 bases spanning the gap. The CDR3 is 15 residues long. The CDR3 region has the DNA TGTGCCAGCAGTGACAGGGGAAGGGGGGGAAACACCATATATTTT. Its translation: CASSDRGRGGNTIYF.

V is TRBV6-2 or TRBV6-3 and J is TRBJ1-4; 7 bases are shared with TRBD1. In germline, CDR1 is MNHEY, CDR2 SVGEGT. Germline trimming cut 5 bases from V and 9 bases from J; bases unmatched to any gene: 9. The CDR3 covers 14 residues. The DNA for the CDR3 is TGTGCCAGCAGTGGACGACAGGGATCGAAAAAACTGTTTTTT. This encodes CASSGRQGSKKLFF.

V usage is TRBV18 and J usage is TRBJ2-6; D remains ambiguous. The CDR3 is 16 amino acids. Germline V CDR1 and CDR2: KGHSH, LQKENI. Trimming removed 0 bases from V and 2 bases from J, with 8 bases in between. CDR3 sequence reads: CASSPPVPAGANVLTF. The DNA for the CDR3 is TGTGCCAGCTCACCACCGGTGCCAGCTGGGGCCAACGTCCTGACTTTC.

The CDR3, as DNA: TGTGCCAGCACCGCCCCCCCGGAGGGTGGTGGCTACACCTTC. Protein sequence: CASTAPPEGGGYTF. The chain recombines TRBV7-2 with TRBJ1-2; D is ambiguous. V gave up 7 bases and J gave up 7 bases, with 19 bases separating them. CDR3 length: 14 amino acids. Germline CDR1 is SGHTA and CDR2 is FQGNSA. Based on the CDR3 plus reference TRBV7-2 and TRBJ1-2, the full variable domain is GAGVSQSPSNKVTEKGKDVELRCDPISGHTALYWYRQSLGQGLEFLIYFQGNSAPDKSGLPSDRFSAERTGGSVSTLTIQRTQQEDSAVYLCASTAPPEGGGYTFGSGTRLTVV.

The V and J genes are TRBV19 and TRBJ1-5, with D tentatively TRBD1 (5 bases). This CDR3 has 14 residues. Trimming cost V 1 base and J 3 bases, with 7 bases left between them. Germline V CDR1 and CDR2: LNHDA, SQIVND (reference sequence). In DNA, the CDR3 is TGTGCCAGTAGTATAGCGGGGGTCAATCAGCCCCAGCATTTT. Translated, it gives CASSIAGVNQPQHF.

The chain joins TRBV7-6 to TRBJ1-4; 12 bases are a match to TRBD1. The CDR3 extends over 16 amino acids. V trimming: 7 bases; J trimming: 5 bases; junction bases outside the gene matches: 8. The germline V gene has CDR1 SGHVS and CDR2 FNYEAQ. CDR3 coding DNA: TGTGCCAGCAAATGGGGGGACAGGGGGCCCAATGAAAAACTGTTTTTT. Translated, it gives CASKWGDRGPNEKLFF.

This clone has just one count. The rearrangement uses TRBV5-1 and TRBJ2-2; no firm D call. Germline CDR1 SGHRS, CDR2 YFSETQ. The V end lost 0 bases, the J end lost 2 bases, and 8 bases lay between the germline ends. The CDR3 extends over 15 amino acids. The CDR3 is CASSLVGRNTGELFF. The CDR3 DNA follows: TGCGCCAGCAGCTTGGTTGGCAGAAACACCGGGGAGCTGTTTTTT. The complete variable domain, with remaining parts taken from reference TRBV5-1 and TRBJ2-2, reads KAGVTQTPRYLIKTRGQQVTLSCSPISGHRSVSWYQQTPGQGLQFLFEYFSETQRNKGNFPGRFSGRQFSNSRSEMNVSTLELGDSALYLCASSLVGRNTGELFFGEGSRLTVL.

The chain has TRBV5-1 and TRBJ2-7, with a possible D match to TRBD1 (6 bases). The CDR3 loop spans 13 amino acids. Germline CDR1 SGHRS, CDR2 YFSETQ. Trimming stripped 2 bases from V and 3 bases from J, with 9 bases between. The CDR3 loop reads CASSFGQNYEQYF. In DNA form, the CDR3 reads TGCGCCAGCAGCTTCGGACAGAACTACGAGCAGTACTTC.

V and J are TRBV2 and TRBJ1-2; D ambiguous. The V end lost 4 bases, the J end lost 0 bases, and 9 bases lay between the germline ends. This CDR3 has 14 amino acids. CDR1 is SNHLY and CDR2 is FYNNEI in the germline V gene. The CDR3 protein is CASSAGNTNYGYTF. DNA of the CDR3: TGTGCCAGCAGTGCCGGGAACACTAACTATGGCTACACCTTC.

The chain is built from TRBV7-6 and TRBJ2-7; 12 nucleotides line up with TRBD2. The ends lost 5 bases at V and 3 bases at J; junction bases unmatched: 2. The germline V gene encodes CDR1 SGHVS and CDR2 FNYEAQ. The CDR3 runs 14 residues. CDR3 region: CASSRTSGDYEQYF. The DNA of the CDR3 is TGTGCCAGCAGCCGGACTAGCGGGGACTACGAGCAGTACTTC. Full variable domain (missing parts from reference TRBV7-6 and TRBJ2-7): GAGVSQSPRYKVTKRGQDVALRCDPISGHVSLYWYRQALGQGPEFLTYFNYEAQQDKSGLPNDRFSAERPEGSISTLTIQRTEQRDSAMYRCASSRTSGDYEQYFGPGTRLTVT.

The V and J genes are TRBV19 and TRBJ1-2, with D perhaps TRBD1 (5 bases). Trimming left V 7 bases short and J 0 bases short, with 12 bases between. Germline V gene data show CDR1 as LNHDA and CDR2 as SQIVND (reference sequence). The CDR3 has 14 amino acids. CDR3 DNA sequence: TGTGCCAGTACCCCAGGGATGGCTAACTATGGCTACACCTTC. Translating gives CASTPGMANYGYTF.

This clone was seen once. This chain connects TRBV6-5 to TRBJ1-2; maybe TRBD1 (5 bases). Trimming took 1 base from V and 8 from J, leaving 14 bases between them. Germline-derived CDR1 and CDR2 are MNHEY and SVGAGI. This CDR3 is 14 amino acids long. CDR3 in DNA: TGTGCCAGCAGTTACTTCCGGGGGATGGAGGGCTACACCTTC. It codes for CASSYFRGMEGYTF.